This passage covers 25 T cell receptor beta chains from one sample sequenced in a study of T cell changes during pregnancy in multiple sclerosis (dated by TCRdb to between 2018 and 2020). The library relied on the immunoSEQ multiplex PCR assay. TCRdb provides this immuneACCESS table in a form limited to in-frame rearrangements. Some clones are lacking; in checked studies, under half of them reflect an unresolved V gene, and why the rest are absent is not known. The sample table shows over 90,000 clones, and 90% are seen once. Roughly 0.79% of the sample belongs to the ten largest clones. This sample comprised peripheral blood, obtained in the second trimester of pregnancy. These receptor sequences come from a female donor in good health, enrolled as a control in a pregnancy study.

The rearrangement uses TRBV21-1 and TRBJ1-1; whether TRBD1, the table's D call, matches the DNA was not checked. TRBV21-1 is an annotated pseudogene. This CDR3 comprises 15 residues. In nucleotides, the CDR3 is TGTGCCAGCAGCAAAGAAGGTCCAGGATTCACTGAAGCTTTCTTT. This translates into CASSKEGPGFTEAFF.

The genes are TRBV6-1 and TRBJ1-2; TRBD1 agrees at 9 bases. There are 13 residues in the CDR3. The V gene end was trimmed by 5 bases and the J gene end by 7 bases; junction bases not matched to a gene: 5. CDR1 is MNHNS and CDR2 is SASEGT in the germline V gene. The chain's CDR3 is CASSRDREAGYTF. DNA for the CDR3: TGTGCCAGCAGTCGGGACAGGGAGGCTGGCTACACCTTC.

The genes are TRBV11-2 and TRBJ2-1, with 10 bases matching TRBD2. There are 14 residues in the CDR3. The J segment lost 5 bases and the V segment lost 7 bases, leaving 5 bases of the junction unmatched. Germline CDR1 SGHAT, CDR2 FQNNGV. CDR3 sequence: CASTWTSGNNEQFF. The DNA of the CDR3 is TGTGCCAGCACCTGGACTAGCGGAAACAATGAGCAGTTCTTC.

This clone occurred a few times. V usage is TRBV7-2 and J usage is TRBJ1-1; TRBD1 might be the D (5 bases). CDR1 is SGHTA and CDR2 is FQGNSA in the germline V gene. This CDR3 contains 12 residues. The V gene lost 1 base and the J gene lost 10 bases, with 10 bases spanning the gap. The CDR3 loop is CASSLDQGRAFF. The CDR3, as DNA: TGTGCCAGCAGCTTAGATCAGGGAAGAGCTTTCTTT.

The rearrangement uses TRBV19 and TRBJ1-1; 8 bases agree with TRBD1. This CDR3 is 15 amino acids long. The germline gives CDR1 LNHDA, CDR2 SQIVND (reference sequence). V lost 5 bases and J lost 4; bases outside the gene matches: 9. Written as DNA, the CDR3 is TGTGCCAGTAGTGTAACAGGGGGGACGGCCACTGAAGCTTTCTTT. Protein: CASSVTGGTATEAFF. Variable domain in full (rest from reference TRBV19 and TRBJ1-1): DGGITQSPKYLFRKEGQNVTLSCEQNLNHDAMYWYRQDPGQGLRLIYYSQIVNDFQKGDIAEGYSVSREKKESFPLTVTSAQKNPTAFYLCASSVTGGTATEAFFGQGTRLTVV.

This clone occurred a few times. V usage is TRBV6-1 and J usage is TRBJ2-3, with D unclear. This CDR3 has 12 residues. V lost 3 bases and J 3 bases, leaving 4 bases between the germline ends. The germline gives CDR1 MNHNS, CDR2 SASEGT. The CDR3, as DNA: TGTGCCAGCAGTGATTCTACAGATACGCAGTATTTT. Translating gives CASSDSTDTQYF.

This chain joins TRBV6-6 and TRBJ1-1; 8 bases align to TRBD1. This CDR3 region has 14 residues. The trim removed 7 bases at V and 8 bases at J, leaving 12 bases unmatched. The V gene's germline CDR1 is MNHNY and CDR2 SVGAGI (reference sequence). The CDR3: CASKSGGTGREAFF. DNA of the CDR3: TGTGCCAGCAAATCAGGAGGGACAGGCCGAGAAGCTTTCTTT.

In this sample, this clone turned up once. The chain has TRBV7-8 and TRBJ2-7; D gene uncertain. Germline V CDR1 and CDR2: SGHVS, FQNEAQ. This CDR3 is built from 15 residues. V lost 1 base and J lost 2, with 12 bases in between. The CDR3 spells CASSLGARGTYEQYF. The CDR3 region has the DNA TGTGCCAGCAGCTTAGGCGCTCGCGGTACCTACGAGCAGTACTTC.

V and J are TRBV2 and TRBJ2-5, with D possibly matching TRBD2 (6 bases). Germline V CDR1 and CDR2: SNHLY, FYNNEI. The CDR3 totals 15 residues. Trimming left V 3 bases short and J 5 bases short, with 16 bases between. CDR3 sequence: CASSDIRGRGETQYF. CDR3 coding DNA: TGTGCCAGCAGTGACATTCGGGGGAGAGGGGAGACCCAGTACTTC.

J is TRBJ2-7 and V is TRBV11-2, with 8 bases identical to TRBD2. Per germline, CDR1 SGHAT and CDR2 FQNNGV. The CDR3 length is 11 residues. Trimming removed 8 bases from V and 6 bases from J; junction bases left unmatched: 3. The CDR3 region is CASLLAAEQYF. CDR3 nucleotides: TGTGCCAGCTTACTAGCGGCCGAGCAGTACTTC.

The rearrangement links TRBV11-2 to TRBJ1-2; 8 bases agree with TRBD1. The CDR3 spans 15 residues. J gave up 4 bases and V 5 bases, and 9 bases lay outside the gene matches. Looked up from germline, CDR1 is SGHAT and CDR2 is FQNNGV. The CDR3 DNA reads TGTGCCAGCAGCCCACAACCGGGACAGGCCTATGGCTACACCTTC. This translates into CASSPQPGQAYGYTF. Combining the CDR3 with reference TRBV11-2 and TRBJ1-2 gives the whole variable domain EAGVAQSPRYKIIEKRQSVAFWCNPISGHATLYWYQQILGQGPKLLIQFQNNGVVDDSQLPKDRFSAERLKGVDSTLKIQPAKLEDSAVYLCASSPQPGQAYGYTFGSGTRLTVV.

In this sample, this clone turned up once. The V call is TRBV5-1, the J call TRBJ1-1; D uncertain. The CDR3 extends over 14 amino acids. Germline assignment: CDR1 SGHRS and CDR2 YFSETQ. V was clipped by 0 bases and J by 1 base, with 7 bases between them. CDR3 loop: CASSLAQKNTEAFF. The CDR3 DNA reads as TGCGCCAGCAGCTTGGCCCAGAAGAACACTGAAGCTTTCTTT.

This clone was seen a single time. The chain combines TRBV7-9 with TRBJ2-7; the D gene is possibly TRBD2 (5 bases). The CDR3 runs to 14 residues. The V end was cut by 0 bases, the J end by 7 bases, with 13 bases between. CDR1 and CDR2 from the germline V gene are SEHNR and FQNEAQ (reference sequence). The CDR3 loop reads CASSLAIEGWEQYF. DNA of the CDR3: TGTGCCAGCAGCTTAGCGATAGAGGGATGGGAGCAGTACTTC.

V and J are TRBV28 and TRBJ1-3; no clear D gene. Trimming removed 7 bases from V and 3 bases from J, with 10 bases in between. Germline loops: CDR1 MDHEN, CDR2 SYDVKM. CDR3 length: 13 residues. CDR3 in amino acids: CASTQMFGNTIYF. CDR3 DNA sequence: TGTGCCAGCACCCAAATGTTTGGAAACACCATATATTTT.

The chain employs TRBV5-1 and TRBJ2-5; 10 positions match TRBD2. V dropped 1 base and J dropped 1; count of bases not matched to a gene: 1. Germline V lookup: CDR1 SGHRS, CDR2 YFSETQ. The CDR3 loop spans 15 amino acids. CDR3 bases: TGCGCCAGCAGCTTGACTAGCGGGACCCAAGAGACCCAGTACTTC. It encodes CASSLTSGTQETQYF. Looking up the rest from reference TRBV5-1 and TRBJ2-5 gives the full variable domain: KAGVTQTPRYLIKTRGQQVTLSCSPISGHRSVSWYQQTPGQGLQFLFEYFSETQRNKGNFPGRFSGRQFSNSRSEMNVSTLELGDSALYLCASSLTSGTQETQYFGPGTRLLVL.

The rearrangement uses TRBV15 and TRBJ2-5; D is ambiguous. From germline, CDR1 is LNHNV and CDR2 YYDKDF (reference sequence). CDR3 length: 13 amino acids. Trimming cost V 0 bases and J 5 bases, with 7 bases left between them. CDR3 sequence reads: CATSREVRETQYF. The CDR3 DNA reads TGTGCCACCAGCAGAGAAGTGAGGGAGACCCAGTACTTC.

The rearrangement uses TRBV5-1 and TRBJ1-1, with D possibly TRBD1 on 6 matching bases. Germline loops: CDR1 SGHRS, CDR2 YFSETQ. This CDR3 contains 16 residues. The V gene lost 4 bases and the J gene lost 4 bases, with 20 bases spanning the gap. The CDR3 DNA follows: TGCGCCAGCAGCCCGCATGGGAACAGGGCGTCCACTGAAGCTTTCTTT. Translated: CASSPHGNRASTEAFF.

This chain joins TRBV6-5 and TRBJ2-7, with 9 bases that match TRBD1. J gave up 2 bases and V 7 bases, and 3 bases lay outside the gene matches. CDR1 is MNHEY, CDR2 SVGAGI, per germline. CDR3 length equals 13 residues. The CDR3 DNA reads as TGTGCCAGCATGACAGGGGGGACCTACGAGCAGTACTTC. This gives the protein CASMTGGTYEQYF.

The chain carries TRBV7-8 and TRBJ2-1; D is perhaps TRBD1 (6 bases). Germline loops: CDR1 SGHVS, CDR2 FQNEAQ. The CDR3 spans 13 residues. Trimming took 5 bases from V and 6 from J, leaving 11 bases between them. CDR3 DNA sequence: TGTGCCAGCAGCCCCTCACAGGGCAATGAGCAGTTCTTC. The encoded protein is CASSPSQGNEQFF.

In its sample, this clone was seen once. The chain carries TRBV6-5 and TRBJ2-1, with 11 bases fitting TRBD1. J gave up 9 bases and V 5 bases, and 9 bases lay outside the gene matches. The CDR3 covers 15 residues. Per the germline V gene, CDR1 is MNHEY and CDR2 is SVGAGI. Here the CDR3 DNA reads TGTGCCAGCAGTCCCGGACAGGGGGCAGTTGGTGAGCAGTTCTTC. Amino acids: CASSPGQGAVGEQFF.

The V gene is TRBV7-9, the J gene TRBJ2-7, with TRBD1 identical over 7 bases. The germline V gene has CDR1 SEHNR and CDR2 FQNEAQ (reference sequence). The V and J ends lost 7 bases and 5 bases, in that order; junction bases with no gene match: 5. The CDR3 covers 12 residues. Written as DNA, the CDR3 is TGTGCCAGCACCGTTACAGGGGACGAGCAGTACTTC. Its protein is CASTVTGDEQYF.

CDR3 bases: TGTGCCAGCAGCTTTGGGGCGGACTATAGCAATCAGCCCCAGCATTTT. Protein product: CASSFGADYSNQPQHF. The V and J genes are TRBV7-8 and TRBJ1-5; D is possibly TRBD1 (5 bases). V lost 3 bases, J lost 0 bases, and 12 bases lay in between. The CDR3 has 16 amino acids. Germline V gene data show CDR1 as SGHVS and CDR2 as FQNEAQ.

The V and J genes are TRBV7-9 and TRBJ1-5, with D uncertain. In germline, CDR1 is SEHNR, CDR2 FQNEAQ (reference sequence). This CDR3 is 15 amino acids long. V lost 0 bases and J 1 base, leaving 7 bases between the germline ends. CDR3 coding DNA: TGTGCCAGCAGCTTAGCTACGACAAGCAATCAGCCCCAGCATTTT. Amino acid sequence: CASSLATTSNQPQHF.

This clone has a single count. The CDR3 bases are TGCGCCAGCAGCTTGGAACAGTTTAATGAAAAACTGTTTTTT. Its translation is CASSLEQFNEKLFF. This rearrangement joins TRBV5-1 to TRBJ1-4; no clear D. V lost 0 bases to trimming and J lost 4 bases, with 7 bases between them. Germline loops: CDR1 SGHRS, CDR2 YFSETQ. CDR3 length equals 14 residues.

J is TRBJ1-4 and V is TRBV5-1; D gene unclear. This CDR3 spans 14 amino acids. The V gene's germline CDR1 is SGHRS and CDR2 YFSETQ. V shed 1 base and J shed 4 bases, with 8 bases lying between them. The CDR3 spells CASSLLAGNEKLFF. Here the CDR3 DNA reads TGCGCCAGCAGCTTGTTGGCAGGTAATGAAAAACTGTTTTTT.